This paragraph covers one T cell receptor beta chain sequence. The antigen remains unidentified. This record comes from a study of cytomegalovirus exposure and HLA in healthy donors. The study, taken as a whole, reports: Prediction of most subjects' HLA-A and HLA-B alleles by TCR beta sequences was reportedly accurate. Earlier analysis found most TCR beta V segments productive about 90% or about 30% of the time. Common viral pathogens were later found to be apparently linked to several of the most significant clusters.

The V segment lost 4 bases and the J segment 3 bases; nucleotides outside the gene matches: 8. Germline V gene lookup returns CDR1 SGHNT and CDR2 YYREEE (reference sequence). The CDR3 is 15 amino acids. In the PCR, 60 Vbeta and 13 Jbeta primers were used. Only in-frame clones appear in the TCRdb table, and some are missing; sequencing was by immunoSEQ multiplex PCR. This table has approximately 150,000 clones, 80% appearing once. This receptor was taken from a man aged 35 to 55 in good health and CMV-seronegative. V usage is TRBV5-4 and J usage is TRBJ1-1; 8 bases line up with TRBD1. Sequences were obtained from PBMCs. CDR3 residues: CASSGTQGEYTEAFF. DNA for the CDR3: TGTGCCAGCAGCGGGACACAGGGGGAGTACACTGAAGCTTTCTTT.